This TCR beta chain emerged from a study of T cell responses to AZD1222 COVID-19 vaccine. Study overall: Second doses at about 4 or about 12 weeks were pooled.

Note on this clone: Its antigen remains unidentified.

Study-level findings and limits: Among the donors, most were white British and more were female, and clonal diversity was possibly underestimated. CD4 TCRs linked to vaccination spanned spike, dominating at 160-218 and 743-854. It was only a handful of AZD1222 recipients who were seropositive at baseline.

Sequencing used immunoSEQ multiplex PCR; TCRdb keeps in-frame clones, though not all of them. The sample includes approximately 190,000 clones, roughly 91% of them seen just once. This CDR3 is 16 amino acids long. The gene calls are TRBV21-1 and TRBJ1-5; TRBD1 is taken as the D call from the table, unchecked against the DNA. TRBV21-1 is noted as a pseudogene. This clonotype was sampled from an adult in good health. Source: peripheral blood, taken on day 0 of AZD1222 vaccination. CDR3 protein: CASSSSDRLSNQPQHF. DNA for the CDR3: TGTGCCAGCAGCAGTTCGGACAGACTATCCAATCAGCCCCAGCATTTT.